These 29 T cell receptor beta chains came from one sample sequenced in a study of shared clonotypes between healthy human individuals. Using immunoSEQ multiplex PCR, the repertoire was profiled, and TCRdb retains in-frame clones only, with some absent. The repertoire consists of hundreds of thousands of clones, with approximately 97% occurring once and the leading ten covering about 0.25%. In the naive CD8 group, cells lacked CD45RO and were positively selected for CCR7, so terminally differentiated effector memory CD45RA+ cells were left out. The sequencing sample was made of naive CD8+ T cells sorted from blood. These receptors were taken from a man aged 30 to 45 in good health.

A word on this clone: Sequence at one end of the junction differs from germline and may be a read error. The J gene is TRBJ2-5, the V gene TRBV7-7, with 11 bases fitting TRBD1. The CDR3 contains 16 residues. Germline CDR1 and CDR2: SSHAT and FNYEAQ (reference sequence). CDR3 sequence: CASSFGRDRGKETQYF. Here the CDR3 DNA reads TGTGCTAGCAGCTTCGGCCGGGACAGGGGGAAAGAGACCCAGTACTTC.

About this clone: The sample holds other DNA sequences that translate to the same CDR3. The chain links TRBV5-4 to TRBJ2-7; D perhaps matches TRBD2 (5 bases). Trimming pared 0 bases from V and 5 bases from J, leaving 6 bases between. The CDR3 runs 12 residues. Germline CDR1 is SGHNT and CDR2 is YYREEE (reference sequence). In nucleotides, the CDR3 is TGTGCCAGCAGCTTGGCCGGGAACGAGCAGTACTTC. It yields the protein CASSLAGNEQYF.

The chain combines TRBV4-1 with TRBJ2-7; tentatively, D is TRBD1 (5 bases). V gave up 0 bases and J gave up 0 bases, with 9 bases separating them. Per germline, CDR1 MGHRA and CDR2 YSYEKL. There are 15 residues in the CDR3. The CDR3 bases are TGCGCCAGCAGCCAAGAACAGGATACCTCCTACGAGCAGTACTTC. Its protein is CASSQEQDTSYEQYF.

Notes on this clone: Other DNA sequences within the sample encode an identical CDR3. V usage is TRBV2 and J usage is TRBJ2-7, with D perhaps assigned TRBD1 or TRBD2 (5 bases each). From germline, CDR1 is SNHLY and CDR2 FYNNEI. The CDR3 runs 11 residues. V gave up 8 bases and J gave up 4 bases, with 9 bases separating them. CDR3 sequence (DNA): TGTGCCAGCGGGGGACGTTACGAGCAGTACTTC. It translates to CASGGRYEQYF.

The CDR3: CASSIRDRMGDTDTQYF. The CDR3 DNA is TGCGCCAGCAGCATAAGGGACAGGATGGGGGACACAGATACGCAGTATTTT. This sequence joins TRBV5-1 and TRBJ2-3; 8 nucleotides align to TRBD1. V gave up 4 bases and J gave up 2 bases; unmatched junction bases: 12. The CDR3 is made up of 17 amino acids. In germline, CDR1 is SGHRS, CDR2 YFSETQ.

In DNA, the CDR3 is TGTGGAGTCGGGACCCATGCCTACGAGCAGTACTTC. Amino acid sequence: CGVGTHAYEQYF. The chain links TRBV6-1 to TRBJ2-7; D could derive from TRBD1 or TRBD2 (5 bases each). The V gene's germline CDR1 is MNHNS and CDR2 SASEGT. CDR3 length: 12 amino acids.

V gene TRBV18 combines with J gene TRBJ2-2; 13 nucleotides match TRBD2. Germline assignment: CDR1 KGHSH and CDR2 LQKENI. With V trimmed by 4 bases and J by 5 bases, 4 bases remained unmatched. CDR3 length: 16 residues. CDR3 nucleotides: TGTGCCAGCTCACTCCCGGGACTAGCGGGAACCGGGGAGCTGTTTTTT. Translation: CASSLPGLAGTGELFF. The full variable domain, completed using reference TRBV18 and TRBJ2-2, is NAGVMQNPRHLVRRRGQEARLRCSPMKGHSHVYWYRQLPEEGLKFMVYLQKENIIDESGMPKERFSAEFPKEGPSILRIQQVVRGDSAAYFCASSLPGLAGTGELFFGEGSRLTVL.

The rearrangement links TRBV19 to TRBJ1-4; D might be TRBD1 (5 bases). V was pared by 2 bases and J by 3 bases, with 10 bases between. Germline V gene lookup returns CDR1 LNHDA and CDR2 SQIVND (reference sequence). This CDR3 region has 15 residues. CDR3 region: CASSIYGASNEKLFF. CDR3 sequence (DNA): TGTGCCAGTAGTATATACGGGGCTTCTAATGAAAAACTGTTTTTT.

This clone was seen just once. The chain has TRBV4-1 and TRBJ2-7; D possibly corresponds to TRBD2 (6 bases). The germline V gene encodes CDR1 MGHRA and CDR2 YSYEKL. Trimming removed 5 bases at V and 7 bases at J, with 9 bases between. The CDR3 spans 11 residues. DNA of the CDR3: TGCGCCAGCAGCGGGGGGAATGAGCAGTACTTC. This translates into CASSGGNEQYF.

The chain combines TRBV7-2 with TRBJ2-7, with unresolved D. Germline values: CDR1 SGHTA, CDR2 FQGNSA. The CDR3 runs to 15 residues. V was shortened by 5 bases and J by 4 bases, with 18 bases between the two germline ends. Here the CDR3 DNA reads TGTGCCAGCAGCCTCGACCACCTCTGGGCTTACGAGCAGTACTTC. Amino acid sequence: CASSLDHLWAYEQYF. Using reference TRBV7-2 and TRBJ2-7 for the parts outside the CDR3, the full variable domain is GAGVSQSPSNKVTEKGKDVELRCDPISGHTALYWYRQSLGQGLEFLIYFQGNSAPDKSGLPSDRFSAERTGGSVSTLTIQRTQQEDSAVYLCASSLDHLWAYEQYFGPGTRLTVT.

The chain has TRBV27 and TRBJ2-7, with D perhaps TRBD1 (6 bases). This CDR3 region has 14 residues. V gave up 9 bases and J gave up 2 bases, with 17 bases separating them. Germline V gene data show CDR1 as MNHEY and CDR2 as SMNVEV (reference sequence). The CDR3 loop reads CASSSWDTTYEQYF. DNA for the CDR3: TGTGCCAGTAGCTCCTGGGACACCACCTACGAGCAGTACTTC.

V usage is TRBV27 and J usage is TRBJ2-3; D remains unclear. Germline V lookup: CDR1 MNHEY, CDR2 SMNVEV (reference sequence). The CDR3 covers 12 residues. V lost 5 bases to trimming and J lost 4 bases, with 7 bases between them. Here the CDR3 DNA reads TGTGCCAGCAGTGACATCTCAGATACGCAGTATTTT. It is translated as CASSDISDTQYF.

The rearrangement links TRBV9 to TRBJ2-1, with 12 bases fitting TRBD2. CDR3 length equals 18 residues. Per germline, CDR1 SGDLS and CDR2 YYNGEE. Trimming at V came to 4 bases and at J to 1 base, leaving 9 bases not matched to a gene. The CDR3 bases are TGTGCCAGCAGCCCCCGCACTAGCGGGAGGAGGTCCTACAATGAGCAGTTCTTC. This sequence encodes CASSPRTSGRRSYNEQFF.

The CDR3 protein is CASSLADEGEQYF. CDR3 bases: TGTGCCAGCAGCTTAGCGGACGAGGGCGAGCAGTACTTC. The chain combines TRBV7-9 with TRBJ2-7; D is perhaps TRBD2 (5 bases). Germline V gives CDR1 SEHNR, CDR2 FQNEAQ (reference sequence). V was pared by 0 bases and J by 6 bases, with 9 bases between. The CDR3 is 13 amino acids.

The chain combines TRBV29-1 with TRBJ2-1; 8 nucleotides align to TRBD2. V shed 7 bases and J 6 bases; nucleotides not matched to a gene: 11. Germline assignment: CDR1 SQVTM and CDR2 ANQGSEA. This CDR3 contains 14 residues. CDR3 in amino acids: CSEKAGDGVNEQFF. In nucleotides, the CDR3 is TGCAGCGAGAAAGCGGGAGACGGGGTCAATGAGCAGTTCTTC.

The sample holds one count of this clone. V usage is TRBV27 and J usage is TRBJ2-2; possible D gene TRBD2, 5 bases. This CDR3 has 16 residues. The germline V gene has CDR1 MNHEY and CDR2 SMNVEV (reference sequence). V was pared by 6 bases and J by 3 bases, with 17 bases between. The CDR3 sequence: CASSTGNPTYTGELFF. The CDR3 DNA reads as TGTGCCAGCAGCACCGGGAATCCGACTTACACCGGGGAGCTGTTTTTT.

This clone was counted once. The J gene is TRBJ1-3, the V gene TRBV9; D is undetermined. In germline, CDR1 is SGDLS, CDR2 YYNGEE. This CDR3 has 17 amino acids. Trimming shortened V by 4 bases and J by 2 bases, and 19 bases separated the two germline ends. CDR3 in DNA: TGTGCCAGCAGCACACCCCGGACGGTTCGGACTGGAAACACCATATATTTT. Encoded protein: CASSTPRTVRTGNTIYF.

The chain recombines TRBV10-1 with TRBJ1-1; 7 nucleotides agree with TRBD1. Germline values: CDR1 WNHNN, CDR2 SYGVQD (reference sequence). The CDR3 totals 15 residues. With V trimmed by 6 bases and J by 0 bases, 7 bases remained unmatched. The CDR3: CASRQGPGLNTEAFF. CDR3 sequence (DNA): TGCGCCAGCAGACAGGGGCCCGGGCTGAACACTGAAGCTTTCTTT.

The chain links TRBV5-1 to TRBJ2-7; 7 nucleotides line up with TRBD1. After removal of 4 bases from V and 3 bases from J, the junction contained 10 bases not matched to a gene. Germline V gene sequence: CDR1 SGHRS, CDR2 YFSETQ. This CDR3 spans 15 amino acids. The CDR3 coding sequence is TGCGCCAGCAGCCCGCTCCGGGACAGCTACTACGAGCAGTACTTC. Protein product: CASSPLRDSYYEQYF.

The genes are TRBV29-1 and TRBJ1-1; D ambiguous. The CDR3 contains 12 residues. Germline V gene data show CDR1 as SQVTM and CDR2 as ANQGSEA. Trimming shortened V by 7 bases and J by 0 bases, and 9 bases separated the two germline ends. The CDR3 sequence: CSAGGMNTEAFF. CDR3 DNA: TGCAGCGCCGGTGGCATGAACACTGAAGCTTTCTTT.

This clone was recorded once. The rearrangement uses TRBV9 and TRBJ2-3, with a tentative D call TRBD2 (6 bases). CDR1 and CDR2 from the germline V gene are SGDLS and YYNGEE. The CDR3 contains 16 residues. V lost 3 bases and J 4 bases, leaving 18 bases between the germline ends. The CDR3 loop reads CASSGPTSTSADTQYF. CDR3 sequence (DNA): TGTGCCAGCAGCGGGCCGACTAGTACCTCCGCAGATACGCAGTATTTT. The full variable domain, completed using reference TRBV9 and TRBJ2-3, is DSGVTQTPKHLITATGQRVTLRCSPRSGDLSVYWYQQSLDQGLQFLIQYYNGEERAKGNILERFSAQQFPDLHSELNLSSLELGDSALYFCASSGPTSTSADTQYFGPGTRLTVL.

Turning to this clone: Other nucleotide sequences from this sample produce the same CDR3. The genes are TRBV14 and TRBJ2-3; 10 bases fit TRBD2. Germline values: CDR1 SGHDN, CDR2 FVKESK. The CDR3 loop spans 15 amino acids. Trimming cost V 3 bases and J 1 base; bases outside gene matches: 1. CDR3 coding DNA: TGTGCCAGCAGCCAGGGGACTAGCGGCACAGATACGCAGTATTTT. It is translated as CASSQGTSGTDTQYF.

The chain links TRBV27 to TRBJ2-2; D gene uncertain. CDR1 is MNHEY and CDR2 is SMNVEV in the germline V gene (reference sequence). The V end lost 4 bases, the J end lost 2 bases, and 14 bases lay between the germline ends. This CDR3 region has 16 residues. CDR3 region: CASSSYLDGNTGELFF. CDR3 coding DNA: TGTGCCAGCAGTTCTTACCTGGACGGTAACACCGGGGAGCTGTTTTTT.

The chain has TRBV5-4 and TRBJ2-1; 9 positions agree with TRBD1. This CDR3 has 12 residues. The V and J ends lost 10 bases and 6 bases, in that order; junction bases with no gene match: 5. Germline V gene data show CDR1 as SGHNT and CDR2 as YYREEE (reference sequence). CDR3: CAEQGAGNEQFF. DNA for the CDR3: TGTGCCGAACAGGGGGCGGGCAATGAGCAGTTCTTC.

The chain joins TRBV7-8 to TRBJ2-4; 8 bases are a match to TRBD2. Trimming removed 0 bases from V and 2 bases from J; junction bases left unmatched: 6. CDR1 is SGHVS, CDR2 FQNEAQ, per germline. The CDR3 totals 17 residues. CDR3 DNA sequence: TGTGCCAGCAGCTTAGCGAGAGCGGGAGTAACCAAAAACATTCAGTACTTC. It is translated as CASSLARAGVTKNIQYF.

Only a few counts were recorded for this clone. The V call is TRBV4-1, the J call TRBJ2-7; TRBD2 agrees at 9 bases. The germline CDR1 and CDR2 sequences are MGHRA and YSYEKL. After removal of 3 bases from V and 2 bases from J, the junction contained 5 bases not matched to a gene. CDR3 length: 15 amino acids. CDR3 DNA sequence: TGCGCCAGCAGCCAGATCCCTAGCGGGACCTACGAGCAGTACTTC. Translation gives CASSQIPSGTYEQYF.

This clone was observed a single time. V and J are TRBV27 and TRBJ2-7; 10 nucleotides line up with TRBD2. Trimming at V came to 0 bases and at J to 5 bases, leaving 7 bases not matched to a gene. The germline V gene has CDR1 MNHEY and CDR2 SMNVEV (reference sequence). The CDR3 consists of 16 residues. The CDR3 DNA sequence: TGTGCCAGCAGTTTATCGAGCGGGAGGGCCCTGGACGAGCAGTACTTC. This encodes CASSLSSGRALDEQYF.

The CDR3, as DNA: TGCAGCGTTGTCGGGAGCACAGGGGGTATCATGAACACTGAAGCTTTCTTT. It is translated as CSVVGSTGGIMNTEAFF. The rearrangement uses TRBV29-1 and TRBJ1-1; 8 bases line up with TRBD1. This CDR3 has 17 residues. Germline loops: CDR1 SQVTM, CDR2 ANQGSEA. The trim removed 4 bases at V and 0 bases at J, leaving 13 bases unmatched.

V and J are TRBV27 and TRBJ2-5, with 7 bases identical to TRBD1. Germline CDR1 MNHEY, CDR2 SMNVEV (reference sequence). The CDR3 covers 14 residues. J was trimmed by 2 bases and V by 6 bases; bases with no gene match: 6. In DNA, the CDR3 is TGTGCCAGCAGATGGACAGGTTATCAAGAGACCCAGTACTTC. Translated: CASRWTGYQETQYF.